This TCR beta chain was captured by sequencing in a study of T cell responses to AZD1222 COVID-19 vaccine. Findings and caveats of the study: Nearly half of the spike-specific TCRs reportedly recognize variant regions that carry no mutations. The peak T cell response came first, and repertoires were sampled only after it. Recipients of two AZD1222 doses showed rising Spike-specific TCR breadth and depth.

Sequencing was performed with immunoSEQ multiplex PCR; in TCRdb, only in-frame clones are kept and a portion is missing. The sample has 89,000 or so clones; roughly 84% are singletons. As concerns this clone: As yet, its antigen is unknown.

Analysis merged second doses at about 4 or about 12 weeks. The germline V gene encodes CDR1 MDHEN and CDR2 SYDVKM. The V and J ends lost 7 bases and 6 bases, in that order; junction bases with no gene match: 5. This CDR3 has 14 residues. The sequencing here drew on peripheral blood, taken 28 days after the second AZD1222 dose. The clonotype originates from an adult who received the AZD1222 COVID-19 vaccine. The J gene is TRBJ2-3, the V gene TRBV28; 12 bases agree with TRBD2. CDR3 sequence reads: CASTSGGARDTQYF. In DNA, the CDR3 is TGTGCCAGCACTAGCGGGGGGGCCCGGGATACGCAGTATTTT.